This T cell receptor beta chain emerged from a study of blood T cell repertoires in COVID-19. Study-wide context: The samples span acute and convalescent COVID-19 from the United States, Italy and Spain. In each case, the material was cDNA or gDNA derived from T cells, B-cell-depleted T cells, or PBMCs.

Per germline, CDR1 MNHEY and CDR2 SVGAGI. Losses at the gene ends were 10 bases for V and 4 bases for J; bases not matched to a gene: 12. CDR3 length: 15 residues. Source study methods: The assay estimated nucleated cells by amplifying reference gene primers. Produced via immunoSEQ multiplex PCR; TCRdb's table is partial and in-frame only. The DNA was the basis for D and trimming; V, J and clone size are from that table. The table has over 150,000 clones, 90% seen once; the top ten hold about 0.54%. The source is a man aged 50 to 60 with acute or convalescent COVID-19. The rearrangement links TRBV6-5 to TRBJ2-3; 9 bases align to TRBD2. The sequenced sample consisted of peripheral blood. The CDR3 spells CATSQLTSGADTQYF. CDR3 sequence (DNA): TGTGCCACCTCCCAGCTGACTAGCGGAGCAGATACGCAGTATTTT.